This note documents a single T cell receptor beta chain sequence. The antigen is unknown. This sample is part of a study of regulatory T cells in long-lasting Graves disease. Study-level results: Among samples with persistent disease, TRBV28, TRBJ1-2 and TRBJ2-5 were favored. Exclusively peripheral blood, rather than thyroid tissue, was studied.

Germline V lookup: CDR1 MRHNA, CDR2 SNTAGT. The CDR3 covers 14 residues. The germline V and J ends were trimmed by 6 bases and 3 bases, with 14 bases remaining between them. Time point described: newly diagnosed GD, antithyroid drugs for less than 3 months. The authors made the TCR library using RNA they extracted from PBMCs. Through Arm-PCR of CDR3 regions and iRepertoire HTBI primers, TCR beta libraries were built. Each CDR3 protein gets one entry after TCRdb re-called the multiplex PCR reads with MiXCR. The table lists over 500,000 distinct CDR3 sequences, about 16% of them singletons. These data also featured in a second study, about T cells in Graves' hyperthyroidism and ophthalmopathy.

Here the sequenced sample was peripheral blood mononuclear cells (PBMCs), taken at new diagnosis, from a patient treated with antithyroid drugs. The chain has TRBV6-4 and TRBJ2-5; D may be TRBD1 (5 bases). This sequence originates from a man aged 18 to 29 with Graves disease. CDR3 loop: CASRSDRKEETQYF. The CDR3 DNA is TGTGCCAGCAGGAGTGACAGAAAAGAAGAGACCCAGTACTTC.